A single sample gave rise to the 9 T cell receptor beta chains below, sequenced in a study of cytomegalovirus exposure and HLA in healthy donors. Both 60 Vbeta primers and 13 Jbeta primers went into the PCR. TCRdb's copy holds only in-frame clones and misses some; the assay was immunoSEQ multiplex PCR. The sample lists fewer than 250,000 clones, around 87% occurring once. Sample: PBMCs. These TCRs come from a man aged 30 to 45 in good health and CMV-seronegative.

The chain employs TRBV9 and TRBJ1-5, with a tentative D call TRBD1 (5 bases). The V end was cut by 3 bases, the J end by 3 bases, with 10 bases between. The CDR3 sequence is 14 residues long. The germline V gene encodes CDR1 SGDLS and CDR2 YYNGEE. CDR3 residues: CASSAGHYNQPQHF. CDR3 sequence (DNA): TGTGCCAGCAGCGCAGGACACTACAATCAGCCCCAGCATTTT.

Only one count was recorded for this clone. This chain uses TRBV7-9 with TRBJ2-5, with 10 bases identical to TRBD2. The assigned J gene may be wrong: the sequence end matches TRBJ2-7 better. This CDR3 region has 16 residues. Germline V lookup: CDR1 SEHNR, CDR2 FQNEAQ (reference sequence). In DNA form, the CDR3 reads TGTGCCAGCAGCTTAGCGGAGCGGGGGGGCGGGTACGAGCAGTACTTC. Translating it yields CASSLAERGGGYEQYF.

This chain links TRBV5-1 with TRBJ1-4; 8 positions match TRBD1. Trimming removed 4 bases from V and 6 bases from J; junction bases left unmatched: 5. Germline V gene data show CDR1 as SGHRS and CDR2 as YFSETQ. The CDR3 consists of 14 residues. The CDR3 region is CASSARGRHEKLFF. CDR3 sequence (DNA): TGCGCCAGCAGCGCCAGGGGGCGTCATGAAAAACTGTTTTTT.

A few counts support this clone. Different DNA sequences within this sample yield the same CDR3. The CDR3 loop reads CASSVGTGAYEQYF. CDR3 coding DNA: TGTGCCAGCAGCGTAGGGACAGGGGCCTACGAGCAGTACTTC. The chain uses TRBV9 and TRBJ2-7; the match to TRBD1 covers 9 bases. In germline, CDR1 is SGDLS, CDR2 YYNGEE. J was trimmed by 2 bases and V by 0 bases; bases with no gene match: 0. This CDR3 is 14 amino acids long.

The chain is built from TRBV2 and TRBJ1-6; no definite D call. The CDR3 has 13 amino acids. The V end was cut by 8 bases, the J end by 7 bases, with 12 bases between. The V gene's germline CDR1 is SNHLY and CDR2 FYNNEI. The CDR3 DNA reads as TGTGCCAGCCACGGACTCCTCAATTCACCCCTCCACTTT. Translating gives CASHGLLNSPLHF.

This chain links TRBV10-3 with TRBJ1-2; weak D call: TRBD1 (5 bases). This CDR3 region has 13 residues. Trimming left V 8 bases short and J 5 bases short, with 15 bases between. Germline CDR1 is ENHRY and CDR2 is SYGVKD. The CDR3 region is CAISAGPRYGYTF. The DNA for the CDR3 is TGTGCCATCTCCGCGGGACCGCGGTATGGCTACACCTTC.

The V call is TRBV5-1, the J call TRBJ2-2, with 12 positions matching TRBD1. Unmatched junction bases numbered 5, after V lost 4 bases and J lost 7 bases. The CDR3 totals 15 residues. Germline V gene data show CDR1 as SGHRS and CDR2 as YFSETQ. CDR3 sequence reads: CASSPGQGAYGELFF. CDR3 nucleotide sequence: TGCGCCAGCAGCCCGGGACAGGGGGCTTACGGGGAGCTGTTTTTT.

The gene calls are TRBV19 and TRBJ1-1, with D hard to call. Germline CDR1 is LNHDA and CDR2 is SQIVND (reference sequence). V lost 3 bases and J lost 4, with 21 bases in between. The CDR3 loop spans 17 amino acids. CDR3 protein: CASSIGGALFGSTEAFF. The CDR3, as DNA: TGTGCCAGTAGTATTGGAGGCGCCCTATTCGGGTCCACTGAAGCTTTCTTT.

The chain couples TRBV28 to TRBJ1-1; a weak D match, TRBD1 (6 bases). The CDR3 has 15 amino acids. V was pared by 3 bases and J by 5 bases, with 16 bases between. Germline values: CDR1 MDHEN, CDR2 SYDVKM. CDR3 nucleotides: TGTGCCAGCAGTTTTGGCGGGGGCGTAGCGACTGAAGCTTTCTTT. It yields the protein CASSFGGGVATEAFF.